This T cell receptor beta chain emerged from a study of T-cell memory formation after mild COVID-19. CDR1 and CDR2 from the germline V gene are SGHRS and YFSETQ. Trimming shortened V by 0 bases and J by 4 bases, and 11 bases separated the two germline ends. The CDR3 runs to 14 residues. TCRdb fed the 5' RACE reads into MiXCR, producing one record per CDR3 protein. Altogether 270,000 or so distinct CDR3 sequences are present, 16% being singletons, with the ten largest covering roughly 21%. This clonotype came up a few times. Sequenced input: PBMCs or a T cell subset sorted from them (not recorded which). The V call is TRBV5-1, the J call TRBJ2-7; D possibly uses TRBD1 or TRBD2 (5 bases each). The receptor was isolated from a man in his late teens or twenties who had mild COVID-19 (a few samples of this study predate the infection). Cell type and time point are not known. The CDR3 DNA is TGCGCCAGCAGCTTGGGAGGGGTGGTATACGAGCAGTACTTC. Protein: CASSLGGVVYEQYF.